This TCR beta chain was captured by sequencing in a study of CD8+ T cells in alopecia areata. Findings and limits, study-wide: One nonresponder makes the tie between baseline CD8+ expansion and response uncertain.

The CDR3 covers 13 residues. Germline V CDR1 and CDR2: SEHNR, FQNEAQ (reference sequence). The V end was cut by 1 base, the J end by 6 bases, with 9 bases between. The table lists this clone with a few counts. Its antigen is currently unknown. The treatment here: oral pan-JAK inhibitor, 5-10 mg twice daily. The study team obtained lesional scalp punch biopsies and peripheral blood from alopecia areata patients. Extraction and reverse transcription of RNA yielded cDNA as the sequencing template. The method was immunoSEQ multiplex PCR; TCRdb's version includes in-frame clones alone and lacks a portion of them. The sample shows about 64,000 clones, 46% of them seen only once.

This clonotype originated in a human donor with alopecia areata. Sequencing was performed on CD8+ T cells sorted from blood, taken at approximately week 37, from a patient treated with tofacitinib. The genes are TRBV7-9 and TRBJ1-2; D is perhaps TRBD1 (6 bases). The DNA of the CDR3 is TGTGCCAGCAGCTTAGGCTACAGGGATGGCTACACCTTC. Amino acids: CASSLGYRDGYTF.